This T cell receptor (beta chain) was captured in a study of regulatory T cells in long-lasting Graves disease. Broader study findings: Sample size was small, which may have lowered accuracy. Among the persistent patients, thousands of public clonotypes were shared, more than the approximately 970 shared among new patients.

In this sample, this clonotype turned up a few times. Its antigen is currently unknown. To make TCR beta libraries, researchers used iRepertoire HTBI primers and Arm-PCR of CDR3 regions. MiXCR was run by TCRdb on the multiplex PCR reads, yielding one entry per CDR3 protein. The data show 310,000 or so distinct CDR3 sequences, about 19% seen once. As for time point: persistent/refractory GD, antithyroid drugs over 5 years with positive TRAb. RNA extracted from PBMCs served as the sequencing template. The CDR3 is made up of 19 amino acids. J gave up 2 bases and V 2 bases, and 15 bases lay outside the gene matches. Germline lookup yields CDR1 DFQATT and CDR2 SNEGSKA (reference sequence).

This TCR was recovered from a female donor with Graves disease. The V and J genes are TRBV20-1 and TRBJ2-5; 12 bases line up with TRBD2. Specimen: peripheral blood mononuclear cells (PBMCs), collected when the disease was refractory, from a patient treated with antithyroid drugs. Here the CDR3 reads CSARPPSGRANRGQETQYF. The CDR3 nucleotides read TGCAGTGCTAGACCCCCTAGCGGGAGGGCCAACAGGGGTCAAGAGACCCAGTACTTC.